Here is one T cell receptor (beta chain) with its context. As yet, its antigen is unknown. This sample is drawn from a study of T cell repertoires in aging, cancer and after chemotherapy. Amplification of TCR beta used genomic DNA extracted from peripheral blood. Findings and caveats of the study: Untreated cancer patients had significantly lower blood TCR diversity than age-matched healthy donors. Thymic emigration or peripheral T cell expansion may be impaired by lymphoid organ infiltration in hematological cancer.

CDR3 length equals 16 residues. Trimming at V came to 1 base and at J to 3 bases, leaving 4 bases not matched to a gene. Germline assignment: CDR1 KGHSH and CDR2 LQKENI. Multiplex touch-down PCR with TRB-A/B primers amplified rearranged V-D-J TRB sequences. TCRdb redid the calling of the multiplex PCR reads with MiXCR, one entry per CDR3 protein. Of about 1,300 distinct CDR3 sequences listed, around 49% were seen once; the top ten hold around 25%. The sample was blood. This rearrangement joins TRBV18 to TRBJ2-3; TRBD1 agrees at 10 bases. The clonotype was recovered from a human donor with a blood cancer. This CDR3 is CASSPRTGGGTDTQYF. The CDR3 coding sequence is TGTGCCAGCTCACCACGGACAGGGGGTGGGACAGATACGCAGTATTTT.